This entry is about one T cell receptor (beta chain). This record comes from a study of cytomegalovirus exposure and HLA in healthy donors. It was with 60 Vbeta and 13 Jbeta primers that the PCR ran. Method: immunoSEQ multiplex PCR; TCRdb's copy keeps in-frame clones and lacks some. The sample lists 90,000 to 150,000 clones; over 75% were seen once. The V and J ends lost 5 bases and 0 bases respectively, with 14 bases between them. Per the germline V gene, CDR1 is SGHVS and CDR2 is FNYEAQ. The CDR3 is made up of 16 amino acids. The chain uses TRBV7-6 and TRBJ1-3; perhaps TRBD1 as D (6 bases). The source is a woman between 18 and 29 years old in good health and CMV-seronegative. The sequenced material came from PBMCs. CDR3 sequence: CASSEQGFVSGNTIYF. The CDR3 DNA is TGTGCCAGCAGCGAACAGGGATTCGTCTCTGGAAACACCATATATTTT.